What follows is one T cell receptor (beta chain) and its context. V shed 2 bases and J shed 0 bases, with 14 bases lying between them. CDR3 length: 16 residues. Germline V lookup: CDR1 MDHEN, CDR2 SYDVKM. Original data processing: Amplification of reference gene primers was used by the study to estimate nucleated cell counts. The data were produced by immunoSEQ multiplex PCR, yet TCRdb's version contains in-frame clones alone and is incomplete. That table gives V, J and clone size, and the DNA gave D and trimming. The sample has 300,000 to 400,000 clones, approximately 83% seen once; the top ten hold roughly 4.2%. The cohort comprised adults aged about 18 to 90 years residing in 24 US areas. Cohorts were assigned according to the clinical history that participants reported. This sample was included in a study of blood T cell repertoires in COVID-19.

J is TRBJ2-7 and V is TRBV28; D call uncertain. The clonotype comes from a woman between 40 and 50 years old with acute COVID-19. Sequencing input: PBMCs or T cells enriched from blood (not recorded which). CDR3: CASSLVGKTGSYEQYF. CDR3 DNA: TGTGCCAGCAGTTTAGTTGGCAAGACGGGCTCCTACGAGCAGTACTTC.